This TCR beta chain was documented in a study of tumor and adjacent non-tumor tissue in lung cancer. On the study more broadly: Patients were aged roughly 31 to 76, 9 to 10 men and a handful of women, stage I to III.

Three rounds of nested PCR, following a modified ARM-PCR protocol, produced the TCRbeta library. MiXCR, run by TCRdb on the multiplex PCR reads, gives a single entry per CDR3 protein. Among some 100,000 distinct CDR3 sequences listed, roughly 80% were seen once. Study outcomes and limitations: Shorter survival was associated with higher TCR diversity in tumors.

Turning to this clonotype: The antigen is unknown.

The CDR3 covers 14 residues. The germline CDR1 and CDR2 sequences are WNHNN and SYGVQD (reference sequence). Trimming stripped 10 bases from V and 15 bases from J, with 29 bases between. The template was RNA from unsorted bulk tissue. The source is a woman aged 55 to 70 with non-small cell lung cancer. Sequenced sample: lung tumor tissue. The chain uses TRBV10-1 and TRBJ2-3; D uncertain. CDR3 region: CANSESIDSNRIYF. DNA for the CDR3: TGCGCCAATAGTGAGTCAATAGACTCGAATAGGATATATTTT.